Here is one T cell receptor (beta chain) with its context. This specimen belongs to a study of blood T cell repertoires in COVID-19. Deletions cut 5 bases from V and 1 base from J, with 11 bases between. Germline V gene data show CDR1 as LNHDA and CDR2 as SQIVND (reference sequence). The CDR3 is made up of 15 amino acids. Here immunoSEQ multiplex PCR was the method, and the copy in TCRdb shows in-frame clones only, minus some. The sample lists roughly 150,000 clones, approximately 90% seen once, with 5% in the top ten. What was sequenced was peripheral blood. The chain couples TRBV19 to TRBJ2-2, with D maybe TRBD1 (5 bases). The TCR sequence derives from a human donor in a cohort sampled during active COVID-19. CDR3 in amino acids: CASSVVGQNTGELFF. In DNA form, the CDR3 reads TGTGCCAGTAGTGTCGTTGGACAGAACACCGGGGAGCTGTTTTTT.